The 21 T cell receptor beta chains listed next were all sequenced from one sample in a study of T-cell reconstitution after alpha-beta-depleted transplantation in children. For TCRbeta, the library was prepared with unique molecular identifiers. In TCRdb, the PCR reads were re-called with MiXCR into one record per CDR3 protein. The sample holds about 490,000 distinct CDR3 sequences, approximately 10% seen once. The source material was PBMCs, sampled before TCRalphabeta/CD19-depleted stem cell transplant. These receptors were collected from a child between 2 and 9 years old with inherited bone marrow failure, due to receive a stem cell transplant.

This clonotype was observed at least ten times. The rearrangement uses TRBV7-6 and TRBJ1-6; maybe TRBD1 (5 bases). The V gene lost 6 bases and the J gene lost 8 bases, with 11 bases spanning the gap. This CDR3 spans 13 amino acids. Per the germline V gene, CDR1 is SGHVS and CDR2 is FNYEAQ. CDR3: CASRDTGDSPLHF. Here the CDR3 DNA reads TGTGCCAGCAGAGACACAGGAGATTCACCCCTCCACTTT. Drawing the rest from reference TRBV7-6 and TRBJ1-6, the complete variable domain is GAGVSQSPRYKVTKRGQDVALRCDPISGHVSLYWYRQALGQGPEFLTYFNYEAQQDKSGLPNDRFSAERPEGSISTLTIQRTEQRDSAMYRCASRDTGDSPLHFGNGTRLTVT.

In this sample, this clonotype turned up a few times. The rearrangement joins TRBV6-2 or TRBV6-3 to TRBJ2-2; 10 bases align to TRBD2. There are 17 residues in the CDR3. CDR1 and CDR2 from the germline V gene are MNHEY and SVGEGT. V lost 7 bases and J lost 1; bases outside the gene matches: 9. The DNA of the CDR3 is TGTGCCAGCACCCCCCAGGGACTAGCGTGGAACACCGGGGAGCTGTTTTTT. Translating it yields CASTPQGLAWNTGELFF.

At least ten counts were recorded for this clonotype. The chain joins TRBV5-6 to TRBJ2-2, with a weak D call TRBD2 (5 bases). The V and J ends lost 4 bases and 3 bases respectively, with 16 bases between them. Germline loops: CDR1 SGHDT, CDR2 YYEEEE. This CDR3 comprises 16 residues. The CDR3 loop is CASSHGRGLYTGELFF. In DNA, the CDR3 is TGTGCCAGCAGCCATGGCCGGGGATTGTACACCGGGGAGCTGTTTTTT.

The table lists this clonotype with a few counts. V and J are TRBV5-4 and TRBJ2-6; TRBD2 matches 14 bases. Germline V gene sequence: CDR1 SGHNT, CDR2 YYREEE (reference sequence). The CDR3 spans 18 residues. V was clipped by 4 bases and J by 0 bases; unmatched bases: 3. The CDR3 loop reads CASSGGLAGDSGANVLTF. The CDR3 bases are TGTGCCAGCAGCGGGGGACTAGCGGGGGACTCTGGGGCCAACGTCCTGACTTTC.

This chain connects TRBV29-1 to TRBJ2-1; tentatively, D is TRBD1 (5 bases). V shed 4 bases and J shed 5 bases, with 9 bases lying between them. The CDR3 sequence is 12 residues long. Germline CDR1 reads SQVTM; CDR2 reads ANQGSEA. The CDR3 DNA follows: TGCAGCGTTGCTAGGGGTAACAATGAGCAGTTCTTC. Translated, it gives CSVARGNNEQFF.

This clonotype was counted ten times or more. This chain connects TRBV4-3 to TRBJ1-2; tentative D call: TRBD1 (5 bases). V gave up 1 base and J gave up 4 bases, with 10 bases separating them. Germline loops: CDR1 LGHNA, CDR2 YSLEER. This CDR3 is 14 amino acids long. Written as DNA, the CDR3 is TGCGCCAGCAGCCAAGGAGGGGCTGGCTATGGCTACACCTTC. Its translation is CASSQGGAGYGYTF.

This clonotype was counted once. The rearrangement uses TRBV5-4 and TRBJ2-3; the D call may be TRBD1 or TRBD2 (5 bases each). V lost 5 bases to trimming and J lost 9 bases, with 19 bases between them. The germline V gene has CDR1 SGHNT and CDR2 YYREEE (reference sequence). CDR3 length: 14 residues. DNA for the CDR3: TGTGCCAGCAGTTTCGGGGACCCGCCCGAAACGCAGTATTTT. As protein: CASSFGDPPETQYF. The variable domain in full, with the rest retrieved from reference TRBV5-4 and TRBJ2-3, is ETGVTQSPTHLIKTRGQQVTLRCSSQSGHNTVSWYQQALGQGPQFIFQYYREEENGRGNFPPRFSGLQFPNYSSELNVNALELDDSALYLCASSFGDPPETQYFGPGTRLTVL.

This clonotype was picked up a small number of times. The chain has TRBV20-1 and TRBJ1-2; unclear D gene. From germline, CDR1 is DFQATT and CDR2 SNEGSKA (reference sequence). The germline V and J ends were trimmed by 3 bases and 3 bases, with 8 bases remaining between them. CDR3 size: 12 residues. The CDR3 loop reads CSASNSYYGYTF. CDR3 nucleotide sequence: TGCAGTGCTAGTAACAGCTACTATGGCTACACCTTC.

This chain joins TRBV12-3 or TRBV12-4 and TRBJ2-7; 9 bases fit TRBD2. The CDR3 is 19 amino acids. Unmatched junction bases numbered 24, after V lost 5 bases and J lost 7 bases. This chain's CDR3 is CASSLSHMTGGRVNWEQYF. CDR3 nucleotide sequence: TGTGCCAGCAGTCTCTCCCATATGACTGGCGGGAGGGTGAATTGGGAGCAGTACTTC.

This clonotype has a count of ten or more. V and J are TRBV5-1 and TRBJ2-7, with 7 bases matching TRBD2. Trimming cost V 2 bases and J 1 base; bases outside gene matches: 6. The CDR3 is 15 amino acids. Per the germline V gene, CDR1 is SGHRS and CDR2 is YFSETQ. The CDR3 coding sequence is TGCGCCAGCAGCTTAGCGGGACCCGAATCCTACGAGCAGTACTTC. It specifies CASSLAGPESYEQYF.

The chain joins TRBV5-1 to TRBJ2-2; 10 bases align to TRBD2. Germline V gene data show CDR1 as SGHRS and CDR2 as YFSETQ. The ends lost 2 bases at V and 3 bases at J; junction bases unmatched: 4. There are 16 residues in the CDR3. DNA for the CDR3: TGCGCCAGCAGCTTCCTAGCGGGGGCGGACACCGGGGAGCTGTTTTTT. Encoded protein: CASSFLAGADTGELFF.

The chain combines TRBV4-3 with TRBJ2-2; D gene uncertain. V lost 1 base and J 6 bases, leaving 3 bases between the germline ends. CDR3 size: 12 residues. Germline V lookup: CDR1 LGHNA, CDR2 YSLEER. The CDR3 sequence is CASSQVAGELFF. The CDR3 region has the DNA TGCGCCAGCAGCCAAGTCGCCGGGGAGCTGTTTTTT.

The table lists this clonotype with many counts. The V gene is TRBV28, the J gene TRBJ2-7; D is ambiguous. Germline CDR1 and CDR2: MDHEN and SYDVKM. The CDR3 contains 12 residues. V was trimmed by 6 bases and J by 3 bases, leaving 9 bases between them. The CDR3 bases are TGTGCCAGCAGCCCAACGTACTACGAGCAGTACTTC. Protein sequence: CASSPTYYEQYF.

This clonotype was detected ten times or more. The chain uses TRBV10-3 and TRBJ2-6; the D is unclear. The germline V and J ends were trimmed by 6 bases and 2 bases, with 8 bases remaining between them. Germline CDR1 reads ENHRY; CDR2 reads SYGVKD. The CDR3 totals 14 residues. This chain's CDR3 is CAISPFTGANVLTF. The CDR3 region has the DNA TGTGCCATCAGCCCATTTACTGGGGCCAACGTCCTGACTTTC.

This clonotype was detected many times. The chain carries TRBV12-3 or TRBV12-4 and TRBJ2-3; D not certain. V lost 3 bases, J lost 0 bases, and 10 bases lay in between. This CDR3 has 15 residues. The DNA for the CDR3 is TGTGCCAGCAGTTTTTCAGGATTAAGCACAGATACGCAGTATTTT. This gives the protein CASSFSGLSTDTQYF.

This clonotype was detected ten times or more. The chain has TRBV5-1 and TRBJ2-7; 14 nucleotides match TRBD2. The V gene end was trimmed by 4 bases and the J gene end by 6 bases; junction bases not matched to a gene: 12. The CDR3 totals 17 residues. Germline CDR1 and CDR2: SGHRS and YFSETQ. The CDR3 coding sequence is TGCGCCAGCAGCCCCGGGACTAGCGGGAGATGGGGGGCCGAGCAGTACTTC. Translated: CASSPGTSGRWGAEQYF.

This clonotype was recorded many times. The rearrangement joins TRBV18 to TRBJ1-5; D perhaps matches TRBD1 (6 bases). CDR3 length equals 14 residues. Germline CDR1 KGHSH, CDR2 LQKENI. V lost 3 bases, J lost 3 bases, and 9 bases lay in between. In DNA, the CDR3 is TGTGCCAGCTCACCGCAGGGGTTCAATCAGCCCCAGCATTTT. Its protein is CASSPQGFNQPQHF.

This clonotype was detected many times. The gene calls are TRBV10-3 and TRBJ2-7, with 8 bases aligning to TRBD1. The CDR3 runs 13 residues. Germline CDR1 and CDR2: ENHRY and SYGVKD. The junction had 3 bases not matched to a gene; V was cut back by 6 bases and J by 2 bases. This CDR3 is CAIRDRVAYEQYF. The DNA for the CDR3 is TGTGCCATCAGGGACAGGGTCGCCTACGAGCAGTACTTC.

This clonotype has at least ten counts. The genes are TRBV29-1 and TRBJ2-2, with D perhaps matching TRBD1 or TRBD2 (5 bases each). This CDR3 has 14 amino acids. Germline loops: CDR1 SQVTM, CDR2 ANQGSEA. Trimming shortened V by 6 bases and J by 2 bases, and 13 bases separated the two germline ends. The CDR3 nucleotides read TGCAGCGTCCTAGGGACCGTAAACACCGGGGAGCTGTTTTTT. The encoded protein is CSVLGTVNTGELFF.

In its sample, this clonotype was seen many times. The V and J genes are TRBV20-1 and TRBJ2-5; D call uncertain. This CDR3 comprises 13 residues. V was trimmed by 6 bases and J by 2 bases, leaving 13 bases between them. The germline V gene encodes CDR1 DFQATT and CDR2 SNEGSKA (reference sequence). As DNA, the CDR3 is TGCAGTGCCGACGAGAGATTACAAGAGACCCAGTACTTC. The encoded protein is CSADERLQETQYF.

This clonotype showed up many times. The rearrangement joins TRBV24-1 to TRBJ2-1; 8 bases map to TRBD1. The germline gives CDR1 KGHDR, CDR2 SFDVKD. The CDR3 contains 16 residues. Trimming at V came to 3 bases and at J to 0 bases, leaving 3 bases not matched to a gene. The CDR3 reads CATSDDRGSSYNEQFF. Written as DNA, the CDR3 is TGTGCCACCAGTGATGACAGGGGTAGCTCCTACAATGAGCAGTTCTTC.